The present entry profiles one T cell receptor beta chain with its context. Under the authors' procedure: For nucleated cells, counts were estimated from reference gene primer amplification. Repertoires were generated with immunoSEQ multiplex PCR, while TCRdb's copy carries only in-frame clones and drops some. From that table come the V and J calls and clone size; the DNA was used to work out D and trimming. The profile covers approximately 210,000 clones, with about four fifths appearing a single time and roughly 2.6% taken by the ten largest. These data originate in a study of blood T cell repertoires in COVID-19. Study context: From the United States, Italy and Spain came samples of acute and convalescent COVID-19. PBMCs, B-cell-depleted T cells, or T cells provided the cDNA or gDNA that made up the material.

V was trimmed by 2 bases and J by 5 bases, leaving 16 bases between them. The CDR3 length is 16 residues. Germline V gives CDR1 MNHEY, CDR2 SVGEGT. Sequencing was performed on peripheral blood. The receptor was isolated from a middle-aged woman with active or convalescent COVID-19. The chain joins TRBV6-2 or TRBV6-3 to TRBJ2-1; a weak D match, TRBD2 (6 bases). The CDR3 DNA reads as TGTGCCAGCAGTTACAGACCGCGGGACGGGCACAATGAGCAGTTCTTC. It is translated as CASSYRPRDGHNEQFF.